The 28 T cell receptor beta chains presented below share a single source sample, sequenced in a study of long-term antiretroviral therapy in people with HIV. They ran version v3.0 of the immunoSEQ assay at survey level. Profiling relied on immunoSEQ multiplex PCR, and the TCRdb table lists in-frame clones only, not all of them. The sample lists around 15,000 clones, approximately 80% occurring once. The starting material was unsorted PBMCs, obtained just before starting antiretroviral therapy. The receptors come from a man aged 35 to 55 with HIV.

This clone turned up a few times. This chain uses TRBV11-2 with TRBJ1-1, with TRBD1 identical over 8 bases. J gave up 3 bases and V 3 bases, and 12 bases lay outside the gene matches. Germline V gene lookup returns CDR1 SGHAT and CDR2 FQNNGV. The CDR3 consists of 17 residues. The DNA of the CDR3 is TGTGCCAGCAGCTTTACACTGACAGGGGACGCGGACACTGAAGCTTTCTTT. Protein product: CASSFTLTGDADTEAFF.

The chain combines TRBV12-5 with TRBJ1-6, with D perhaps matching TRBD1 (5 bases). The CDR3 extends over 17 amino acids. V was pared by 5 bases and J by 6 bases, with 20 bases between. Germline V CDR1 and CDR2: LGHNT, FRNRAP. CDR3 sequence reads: CASGPYGDQGANSPLHF. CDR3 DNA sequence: TGTGCTAGTGGTCCCTACGGGGACCAAGGCGCTAATTCACCCCTCCACTTT. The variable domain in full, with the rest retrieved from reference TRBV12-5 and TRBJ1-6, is DARVTQTPRHKVTEMGQEVTMRCQPILGHNTVFWYRQTMMQGLELLAYFRNRAPLDDSGMPKDRFSAEMPDATLATLKIQPSEPRDSAVYFCASGPYGDQGANSPLHFGNGTRLTVT.

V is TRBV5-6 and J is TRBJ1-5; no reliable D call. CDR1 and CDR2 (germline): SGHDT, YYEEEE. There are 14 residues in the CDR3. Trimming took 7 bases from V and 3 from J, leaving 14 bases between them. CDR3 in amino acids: CASEGTRFNQPQHF. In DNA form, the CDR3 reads TGTGCCAGCGAGGGTACTCGCTTCAATCAGCCCCAGCATTTT. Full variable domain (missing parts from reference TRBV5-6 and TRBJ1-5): DAGVTQSPTHLIKTRGQQVTLRCSPKSGHDTVSWYQQALGQGPQFIFQYYEEEERQRGNFPDRFSGHQFPNYSSELNVNALLLGDSALYLCASEGTRFNQPQHFGDGTRLSIL.

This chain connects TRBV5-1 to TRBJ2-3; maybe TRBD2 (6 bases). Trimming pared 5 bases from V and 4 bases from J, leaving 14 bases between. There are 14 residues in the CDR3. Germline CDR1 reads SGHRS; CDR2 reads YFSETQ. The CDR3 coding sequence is TGCGCCAGCAGTTCGGGGACTCCCTCAGATACGCAGTATTTT. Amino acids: CASSSGTPSDTQYF.

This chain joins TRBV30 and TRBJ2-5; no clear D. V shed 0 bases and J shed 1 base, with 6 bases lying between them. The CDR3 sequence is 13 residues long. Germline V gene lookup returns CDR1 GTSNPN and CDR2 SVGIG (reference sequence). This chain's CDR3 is CAWSVTGQETQYF. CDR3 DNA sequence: TGTGCCTGGAGTGTAACCGGCCAAGAGACCCAGTACTTC.

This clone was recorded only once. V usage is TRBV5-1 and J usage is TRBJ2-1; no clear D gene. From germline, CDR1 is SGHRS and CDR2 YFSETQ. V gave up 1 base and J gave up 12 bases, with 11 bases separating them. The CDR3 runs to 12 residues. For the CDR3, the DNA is TGCGCCAGCAGCTTGTATGGGTACGGGCAGTTCTTC. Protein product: CASSLYGYGQFF.

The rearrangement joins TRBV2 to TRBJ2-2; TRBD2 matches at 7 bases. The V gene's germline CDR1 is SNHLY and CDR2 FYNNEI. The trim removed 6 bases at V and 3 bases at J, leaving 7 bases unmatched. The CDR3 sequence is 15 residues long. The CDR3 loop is CASRGISGYTGELFF. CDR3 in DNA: TGTGCCAGCAGGGGCATTAGCGGGTACACCGGGGAGCTGTTTTTT.

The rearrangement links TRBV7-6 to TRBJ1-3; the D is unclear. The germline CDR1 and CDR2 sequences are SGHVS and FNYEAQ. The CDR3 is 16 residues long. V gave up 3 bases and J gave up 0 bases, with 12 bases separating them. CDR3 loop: CASSLGSLLSGNTIYF. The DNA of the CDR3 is TGTGCCAGCAGCTTGGGATCATTGCTCTCTGGAAACACCATATATTTT.

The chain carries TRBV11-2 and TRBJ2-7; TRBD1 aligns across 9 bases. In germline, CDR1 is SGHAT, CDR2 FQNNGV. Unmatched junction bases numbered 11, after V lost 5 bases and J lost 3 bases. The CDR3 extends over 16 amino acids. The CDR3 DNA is TGTGCCAGCAGCCCCCCTATTAGACAGGGGGACTACGAGCAGTACTTC. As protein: CASSPPIRQGDYEQYF.

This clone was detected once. CDR3 loop: CATSRRTSGAYNEQFF. In DNA, the CDR3 is TGTGCCACCAGCAGGCGGACTAGCGGAGCATACAATGAGCAGTTCTTC. J is TRBJ2-1 and V is TRBV15, with TRBD2 matching 10 bases. This CDR3 is 16 amino acids long. Trimming cost V 3 bases and J 4 bases; bases outside gene matches: 6. The germline V gene has CDR1 LNHNV and CDR2 YYDKDF (reference sequence). The full variable domain, with the rest looked up from reference TRBV15 and TRBJ2-1, is DAMVIQNPRYQVTQFGKPVTLSCSQTLNHNVMYWYQQKSSQAPKLLFHYYDKDFNNEADTPDNFQSRRPNTSFCFLDIRSPGLGDTAMYLCATSRRTSGAYNEQFFGPGTRLTVL.

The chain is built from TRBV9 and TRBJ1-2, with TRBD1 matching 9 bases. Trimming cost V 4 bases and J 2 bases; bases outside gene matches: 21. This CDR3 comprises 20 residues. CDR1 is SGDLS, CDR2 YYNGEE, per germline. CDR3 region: CASSTPRGGTGSLPNYGYTF. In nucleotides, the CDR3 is TGTGCCAGCAGCACCCCCCGGGGAGGGACAGGGAGTTTACCCAACTATGGCTACACCTTC.

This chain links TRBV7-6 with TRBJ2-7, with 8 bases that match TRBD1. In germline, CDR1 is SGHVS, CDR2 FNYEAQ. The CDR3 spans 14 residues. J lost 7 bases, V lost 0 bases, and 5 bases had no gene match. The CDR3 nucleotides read TGTGCCAGCAGCTTAGCGGACAGGGTAGGAGAGCAGTACTTC. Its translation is CASSLADRVGEQYF.

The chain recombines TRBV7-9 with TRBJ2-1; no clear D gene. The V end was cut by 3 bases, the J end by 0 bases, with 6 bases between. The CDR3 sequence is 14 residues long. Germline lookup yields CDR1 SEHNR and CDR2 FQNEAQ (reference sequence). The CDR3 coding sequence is TGTGCCAGCAGCTTTGATAGCTCCTACAATGAGCAGTTCTTC. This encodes CASSFDSSYNEQFF.

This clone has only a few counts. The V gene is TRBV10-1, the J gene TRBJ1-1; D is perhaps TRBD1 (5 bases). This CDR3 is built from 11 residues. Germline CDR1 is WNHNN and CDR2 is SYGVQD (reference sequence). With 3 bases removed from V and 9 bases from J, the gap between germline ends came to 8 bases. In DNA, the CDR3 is TGCGCCAGCAGTGATGCAGGGAAAGCTTTCTTT. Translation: CASSDAGKAFF.

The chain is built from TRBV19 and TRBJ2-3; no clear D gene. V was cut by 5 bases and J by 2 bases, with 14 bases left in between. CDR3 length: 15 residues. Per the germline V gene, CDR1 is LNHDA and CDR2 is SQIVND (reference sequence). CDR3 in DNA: TGTGCCAGTAGTTCGGGCCGGCACCACACAGATACGCAGTATTTT. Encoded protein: CASSSGRHHTDTQYF.

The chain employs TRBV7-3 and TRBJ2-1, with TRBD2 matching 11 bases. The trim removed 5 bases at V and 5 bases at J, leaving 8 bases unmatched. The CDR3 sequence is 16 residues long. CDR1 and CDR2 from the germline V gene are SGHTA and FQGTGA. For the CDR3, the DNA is TGTGCCAGCAGCCCTTATAGCGGGAGGGGGAACAATGAGCAGTTCTTC. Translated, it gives CASSPYSGRGNNEQFF.

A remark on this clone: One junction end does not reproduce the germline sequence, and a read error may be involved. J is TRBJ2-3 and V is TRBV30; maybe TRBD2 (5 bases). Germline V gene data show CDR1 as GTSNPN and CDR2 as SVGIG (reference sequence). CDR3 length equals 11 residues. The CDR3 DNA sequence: TGTGCCTGGGACCAGCGGCCCCTACTAGGTTTT. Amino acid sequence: CAWDQRPLLGF.

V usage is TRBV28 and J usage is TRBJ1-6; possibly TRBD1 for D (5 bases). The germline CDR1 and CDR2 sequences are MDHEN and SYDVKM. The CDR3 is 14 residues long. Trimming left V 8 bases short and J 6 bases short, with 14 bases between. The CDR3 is CASDRGDLNSPLHF. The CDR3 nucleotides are TGTGCCAGCGACCGGGGCGACCTTAATTCACCCCTCCACTTT.

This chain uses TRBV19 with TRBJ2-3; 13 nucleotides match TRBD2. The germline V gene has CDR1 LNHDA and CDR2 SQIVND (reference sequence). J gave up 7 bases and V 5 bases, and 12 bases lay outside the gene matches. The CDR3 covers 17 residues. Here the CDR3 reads CASSLLLGTSGANTQYF. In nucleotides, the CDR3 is TGTGCCAGTAGTTTACTACTCGGGACTAGCGGGGCGAATACGCAGTATTTT.

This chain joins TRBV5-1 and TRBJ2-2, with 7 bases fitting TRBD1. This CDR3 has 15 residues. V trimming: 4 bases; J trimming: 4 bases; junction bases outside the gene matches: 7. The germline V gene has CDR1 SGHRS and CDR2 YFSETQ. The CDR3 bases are TGCGCCAGCAGCCAAACAGGGGATGGCACCGGGGAGCTGTTTTTT. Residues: CASSQTGDGTGELFF.

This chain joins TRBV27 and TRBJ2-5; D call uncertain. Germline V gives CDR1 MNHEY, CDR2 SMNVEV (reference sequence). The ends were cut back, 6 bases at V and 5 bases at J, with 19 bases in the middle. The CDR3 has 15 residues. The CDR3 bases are TGTGCCAGCAGCTCCTCCCAGTACCAAGCGGAGACCCAGTACTTC. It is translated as CASSSSQYQAETQYF.

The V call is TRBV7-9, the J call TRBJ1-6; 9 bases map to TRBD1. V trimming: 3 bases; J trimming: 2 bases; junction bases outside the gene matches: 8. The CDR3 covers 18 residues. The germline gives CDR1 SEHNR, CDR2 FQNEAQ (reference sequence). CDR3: CASSFGDRGETYNSPLHF. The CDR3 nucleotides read TGTGCCAGCAGCTTCGGAGACAGGGGGGAAACCTATAATTCACCCCTCCACTTT. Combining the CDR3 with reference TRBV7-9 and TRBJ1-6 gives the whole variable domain DTGVSQNPRHKITKRGQNVTFRCDPISEHNRLYWYRQTLGQGPEFLTYFQNEAQLEKSRLLSDRFSAERPKGSFSTLEIQRTEQGDSAMYLCASSFGDRGETYNSPLHFGNGTRLTVT.

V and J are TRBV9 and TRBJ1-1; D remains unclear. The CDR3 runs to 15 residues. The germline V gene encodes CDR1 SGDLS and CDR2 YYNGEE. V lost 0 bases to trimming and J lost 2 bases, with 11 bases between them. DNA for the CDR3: TGTGCCAGCAGCGTAGCAGGCAGAACTAACACTGAAGCTTTCTTT. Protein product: CASSVAGRTNTEAFF.

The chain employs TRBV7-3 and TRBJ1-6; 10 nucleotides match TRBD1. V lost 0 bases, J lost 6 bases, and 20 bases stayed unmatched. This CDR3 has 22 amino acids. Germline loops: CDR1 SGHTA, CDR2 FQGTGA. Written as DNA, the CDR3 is TGTGCCAGCAGCTTAACTCCCGGGGGTCCGGGACAGGGGATTGATCCTAATTCACCCCTCCACTTT. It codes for CASSLTPGGPGQGIDPNSPLHF.

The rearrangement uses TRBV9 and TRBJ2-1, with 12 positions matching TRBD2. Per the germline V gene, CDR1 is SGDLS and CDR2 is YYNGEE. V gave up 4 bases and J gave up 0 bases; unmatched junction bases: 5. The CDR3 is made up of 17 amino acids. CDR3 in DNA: TGTGCCAGCAGCCCCCGGACTAGCGGGAACTCCTACAATGAGCAGTTCTTC. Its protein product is CASSPRTSGNSYNEQFF.

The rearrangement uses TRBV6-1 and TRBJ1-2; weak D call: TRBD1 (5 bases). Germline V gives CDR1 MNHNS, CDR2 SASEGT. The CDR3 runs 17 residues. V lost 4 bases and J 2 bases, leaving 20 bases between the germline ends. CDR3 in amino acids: CASSASLRDRSNYGYTF. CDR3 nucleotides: TGTGCCAGCAGTGCCTCCCTAAGGGACCGAAGCAACTATGGCTACACCTTC.

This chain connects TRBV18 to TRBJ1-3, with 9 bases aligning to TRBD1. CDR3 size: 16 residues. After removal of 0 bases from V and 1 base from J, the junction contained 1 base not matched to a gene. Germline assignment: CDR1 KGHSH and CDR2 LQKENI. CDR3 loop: CASSPPTGGSGNTIYF. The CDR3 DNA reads TGTGCCAGCTCACCACCGACAGGGGGTTCTGGAAACACCATATATTTT. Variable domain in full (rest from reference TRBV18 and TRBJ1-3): NAGVMQNPRHLVRRRGQEARLRCSPMKGHSHVYWYRQLPEEGLKFMVYLQKENIIDESGMPKERFSAEFPKEGPSILRIQQVVRGDSAAYFCASSPPTGGSGNTIYFGEGSWLTVV.

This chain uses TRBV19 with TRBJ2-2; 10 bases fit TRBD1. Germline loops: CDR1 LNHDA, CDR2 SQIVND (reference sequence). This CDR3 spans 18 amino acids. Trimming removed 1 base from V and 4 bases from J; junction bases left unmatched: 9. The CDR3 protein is CASSIGWRGQGITGELFF. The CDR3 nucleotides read TGTGCCAGTAGTATAGGTTGGAGGGGACAGGGGATCACCGGGGAGCTGTTTTTT.